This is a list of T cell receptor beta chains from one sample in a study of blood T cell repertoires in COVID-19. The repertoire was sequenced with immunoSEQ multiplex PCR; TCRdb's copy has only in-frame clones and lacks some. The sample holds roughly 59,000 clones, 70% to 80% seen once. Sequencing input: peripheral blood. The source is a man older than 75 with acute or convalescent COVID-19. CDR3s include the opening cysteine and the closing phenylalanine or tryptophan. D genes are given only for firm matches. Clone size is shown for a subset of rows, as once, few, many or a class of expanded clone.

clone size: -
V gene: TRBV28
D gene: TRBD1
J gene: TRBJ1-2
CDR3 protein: CASSQQGLYGYTF
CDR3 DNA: TGTGCCAGCAGTCAACAGGGGCTGTATGGCTACACCTTC

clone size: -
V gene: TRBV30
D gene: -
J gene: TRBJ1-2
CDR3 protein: CAWSADSPGGYTF
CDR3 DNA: TGTGCCTGGAGTGCGGACAGTCCGGGTGGCTACACCTTC

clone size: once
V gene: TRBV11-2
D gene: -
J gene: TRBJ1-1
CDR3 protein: CASSLDLGRGGTKAFF
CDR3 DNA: TGTGCCAGCAGCTTAGATCTTGGAAGAGGGGGAACTAAAGCTTTCTTT

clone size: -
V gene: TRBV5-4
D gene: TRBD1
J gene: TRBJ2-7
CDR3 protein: CASSWNGQVYEQYF
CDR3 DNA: TGTGCCAGCAGCTGGAACGGACAGGTCTACGAGCAGTACTTC

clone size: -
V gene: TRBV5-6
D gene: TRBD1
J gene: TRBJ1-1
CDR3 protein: CASSFQGGTEAFF
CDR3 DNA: TGTGCCAGCAGCTTCCAGGGGGGCACTGAAGCTTTCTTT

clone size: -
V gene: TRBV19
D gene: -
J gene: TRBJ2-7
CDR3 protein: CASSTRGGTPYEQYF
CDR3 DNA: TGTGCCAGTAGTACGAGGGGAGGTACTCCTTACGAGCAGTACTTC

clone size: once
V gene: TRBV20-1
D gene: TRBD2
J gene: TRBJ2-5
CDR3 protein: CSASGTSGRAGETQYF
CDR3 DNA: TGCAGTGCTAGTGGGACTAGCGGGAGAGCGGGGGAGACCCAGTACTTC

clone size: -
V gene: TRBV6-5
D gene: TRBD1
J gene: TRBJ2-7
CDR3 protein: CASSDRGESYEQYF
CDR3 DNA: TGTGCCAGCAGCGACAGGGGGGAATCCTACGAGCAGTACTTC

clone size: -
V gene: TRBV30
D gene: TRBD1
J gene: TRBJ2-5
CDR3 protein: CAWGGTGVLQETQYF
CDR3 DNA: TGTGCCTGGGGGGGGACAGGAGTCCTACAAGAGACCCAGTACTTC

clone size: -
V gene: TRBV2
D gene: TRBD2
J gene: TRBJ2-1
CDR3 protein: CASSGTSGTYNEQFF
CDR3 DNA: TGTGCCAGCAGTGGGACTAGCGGGACGTACAATGAGCAGTTCTTC

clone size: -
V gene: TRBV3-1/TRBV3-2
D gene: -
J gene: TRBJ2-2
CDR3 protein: CASSQSRTGNTGELFF
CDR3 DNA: TGTGCCAGCAGCCAATCCCGCACAGGGAACACCGGGGAGCTGTTTTTT

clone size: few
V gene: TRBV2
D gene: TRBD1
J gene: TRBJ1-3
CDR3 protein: CASRTITGGAGIDTIYF
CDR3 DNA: TGTGCCAGCAGGACTATTACAGGGGGCGCAGGGATAGACACCATATATTTT

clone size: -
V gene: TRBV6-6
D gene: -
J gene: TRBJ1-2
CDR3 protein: CASRRDGNYGYTF
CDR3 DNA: TGTGCCAGCAGAAGAGACGGGAACTATGGCTACACCTTC

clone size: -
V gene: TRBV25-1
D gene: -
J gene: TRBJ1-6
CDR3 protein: CASSELDSSYNSPLHF
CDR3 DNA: TGTGCCAGCAGTGAATTGGACAGCTCCTATAATTCACCCCTCCACTTT

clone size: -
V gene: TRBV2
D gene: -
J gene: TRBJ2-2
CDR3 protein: CASSGQYTGELFF
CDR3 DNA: TGTGCCAGCAGCGGACAGTACACCGGGGAGCTGTTTTTT

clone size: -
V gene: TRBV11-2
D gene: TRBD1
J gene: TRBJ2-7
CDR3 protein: CASSLDRLGQGADYEQYF
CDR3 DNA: TGTGCCAGCAGCTTAGATCGGTTGGGGCAGGGGGCGGACTACGAGCAGTACTTC

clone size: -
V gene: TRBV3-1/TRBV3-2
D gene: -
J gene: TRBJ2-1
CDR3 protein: CASSRQTTYEQFF
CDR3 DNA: TGTGCCAGCAGCCGCCAAACTACGTATGAGCAGTTCTTC

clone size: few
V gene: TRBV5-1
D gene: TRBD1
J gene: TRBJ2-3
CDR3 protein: CASSLNAGGEDTQYF
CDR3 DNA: TGCGCCAGCAGCTTGAACGCAGGGGGCGAGGATACGCAGTATTTT

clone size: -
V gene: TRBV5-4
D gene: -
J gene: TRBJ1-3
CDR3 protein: CASSLLGSSGNTIYF
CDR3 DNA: TGTGCCAGCAGCTTACTAGGGAGCTCTGGAAACACCATATATTTT

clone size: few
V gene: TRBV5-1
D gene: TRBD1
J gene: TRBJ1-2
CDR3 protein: CASSLGTGINYGYTF
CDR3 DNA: TGCGCCAGCAGCTTGGGGACAGGGATTAACTATGGCTACACCTTC

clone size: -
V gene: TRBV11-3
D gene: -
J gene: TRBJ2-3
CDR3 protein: CASSFGDTQYF
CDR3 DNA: TGTGCCAGCAGCTTCGGAGATACGCAGTATTTT

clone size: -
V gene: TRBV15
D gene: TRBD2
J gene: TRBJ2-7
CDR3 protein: CATSSDTSGGARYEQYF
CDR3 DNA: TGTGCCACCAGCAGTGATACTAGCGGGGGGGCCCGCTACGAGCAGTACTTC

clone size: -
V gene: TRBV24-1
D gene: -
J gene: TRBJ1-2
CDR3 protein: CATSAGDARGYTF
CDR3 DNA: TGTGCCACCAGCGCCGGGGATGCTCGCGGCTACACCTTC

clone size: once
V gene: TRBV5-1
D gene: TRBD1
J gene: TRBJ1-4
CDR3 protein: CASSLDRGTSGLFF
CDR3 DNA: TGCGCCAGCAGCTTGGACAGGGGGACAAGCGGGCTGTTTTTT

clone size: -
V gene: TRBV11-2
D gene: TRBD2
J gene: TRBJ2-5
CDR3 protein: CASSFLAGSRETQYF
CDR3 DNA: TGTGCCAGCAGCTTTTTAGCGGGGAGTCGGGAGACCCAGTACTTC

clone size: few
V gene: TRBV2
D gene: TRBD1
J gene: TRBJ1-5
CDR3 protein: CASSRGQDNQPQHF
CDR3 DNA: TGTGCCAGCAGTCGGGGACAGGACAATCAGCCCCAGCATTTT

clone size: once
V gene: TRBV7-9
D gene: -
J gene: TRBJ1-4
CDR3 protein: CASSLARTGNEKLFF
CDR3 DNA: TGTGCCAGCAGCTTAGCAAGGACGGGGAATGAAAAACTGTTTTTT

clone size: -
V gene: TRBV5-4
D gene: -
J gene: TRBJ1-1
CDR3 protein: CASSLVQTNTEAFF
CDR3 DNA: TGTGCCAGCAGCTTGGTACAGACCAACACTGAAGCTTTCTTT

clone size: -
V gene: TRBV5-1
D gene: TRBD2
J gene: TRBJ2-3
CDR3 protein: CASSLGTSGSTDTQYF
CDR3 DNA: TGCGCCAGCAGCTTGGGTACTAGCGGGAGCACAGATACGCAGTATTTT

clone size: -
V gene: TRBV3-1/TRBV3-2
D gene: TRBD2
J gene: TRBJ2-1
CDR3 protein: CASSQDLASGTHEQFF
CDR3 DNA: TGTGCCAGCAGCCAAGATCTGGCTAGCGGGACGCATGAGCAGTTCTTC

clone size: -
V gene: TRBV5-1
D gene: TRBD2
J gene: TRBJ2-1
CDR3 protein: CASSLAGGLNNEQFF
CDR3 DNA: TGCGCCAGCAGCTTAGCGGGAGGGTTAAACAATGAGCAGTTCTTC

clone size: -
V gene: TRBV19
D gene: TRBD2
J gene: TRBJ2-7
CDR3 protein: CASSSSGSEAYEQYF
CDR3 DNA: TGTGCCAGTAGTAGTAGCGGGTCTGAAGCCTACGAGCAGTACTTC

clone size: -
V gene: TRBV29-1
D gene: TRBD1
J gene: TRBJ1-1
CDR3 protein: CSVEETGGLSTEAFF
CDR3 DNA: TGCAGCGTTGAAGAAACAGGGGGCTTGAGCACTGAAGCTTTCTTT

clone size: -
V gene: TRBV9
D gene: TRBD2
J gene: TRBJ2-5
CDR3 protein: CASSVDTSGVQYF
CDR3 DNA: TGTGCCAGCAGCGTAGATACTAGCGGGGTCCAGTACTTC

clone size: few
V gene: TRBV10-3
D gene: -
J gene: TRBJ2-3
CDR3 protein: CATLGGSVTDTQYF
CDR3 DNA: TGTGCCACCCTCGGCGGGTCGGTCACAGATACGCAGTATTTT

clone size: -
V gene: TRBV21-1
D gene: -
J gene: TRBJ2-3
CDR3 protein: CASSGLLAQYF
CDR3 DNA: TGTGCCAGCAGCGGACTGCTCGCGCAGTATTTT

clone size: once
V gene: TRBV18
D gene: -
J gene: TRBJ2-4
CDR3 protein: CASSPGEDIQYF
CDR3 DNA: TGTGCCAGCTCACCAGGGGAGGACATTCAGTACTTC

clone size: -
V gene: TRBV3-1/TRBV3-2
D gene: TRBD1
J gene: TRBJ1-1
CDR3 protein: CASSQEMRQGAEAFF
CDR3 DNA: TGTGCCAGCAGCCAAGAAATGAGACAGGGGGCTGAAGCTTTCTTT

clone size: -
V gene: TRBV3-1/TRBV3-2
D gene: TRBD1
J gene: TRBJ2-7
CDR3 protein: CASSRPGQASMASEQYF
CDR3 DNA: TGTGCCAGCAGCCGACCGGGACAGGCTTCTATGGCCTCCGAGCAGTACTTC

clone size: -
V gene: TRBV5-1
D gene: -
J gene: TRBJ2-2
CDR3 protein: CASSLGQRDTGELFF
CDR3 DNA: TGCGCCAGCAGCTTGGGACAGAGAGACACCGGGGAGCTGTTTTTT

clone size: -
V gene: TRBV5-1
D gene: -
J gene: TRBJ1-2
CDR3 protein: CASSPTPTGYGGYTF
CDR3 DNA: TGCGCCAGCAGCCCTACTCCCACAGGGTATGGTGGCTACACCTTC

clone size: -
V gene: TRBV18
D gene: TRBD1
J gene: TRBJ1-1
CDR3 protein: CASSRDRETTEAFF
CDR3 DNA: TGTGCCAGCTCACGAGACAGGGAAACGACTGAAGCTTTCTTT

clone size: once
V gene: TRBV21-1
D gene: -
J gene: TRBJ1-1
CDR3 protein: CASSSGDTTRRNTEAFF
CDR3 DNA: TGTGCCAGCAGCAGTGGGGACACAACAAGACGGAACACTGAAGCTTTCTTT

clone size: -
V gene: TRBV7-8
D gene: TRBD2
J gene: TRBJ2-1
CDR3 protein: CASSPFLAGGKDEQFF
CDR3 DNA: TGTGCCAGCAGCCCATTCCTTGCGGGAGGGAAGGATGAGCAGTTCTTC

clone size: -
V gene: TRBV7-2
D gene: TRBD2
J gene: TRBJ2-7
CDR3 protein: CASSLEAGGFYEQYF
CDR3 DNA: TGTGCCAGCAGCTTAGAGGCCGGGGGGTTCTACGAGCAGTACTTC

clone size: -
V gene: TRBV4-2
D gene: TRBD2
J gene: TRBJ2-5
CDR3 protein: CASSSGGGGETQYF
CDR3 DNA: TGTGCCAGCAGCTCGGGGGGGGGAGGAGAGACCCAGTACTTC

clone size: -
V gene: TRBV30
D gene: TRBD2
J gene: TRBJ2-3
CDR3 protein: CAWSSGGADTQYF
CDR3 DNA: TGTGCCTGGAGTAGCGGGGGGGCAGATACGCAGTATTTT

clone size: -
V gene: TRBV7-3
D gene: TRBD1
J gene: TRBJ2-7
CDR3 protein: CASSLMAGGPYEQYF
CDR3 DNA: TGTGCCAGCAGCTTAATGGCAGGGGGACCCTACGAGCAGTACTTC

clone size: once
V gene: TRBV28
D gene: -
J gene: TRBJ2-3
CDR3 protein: CASSFEGRTDTQYF
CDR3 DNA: TGTGCCAGCAGTTTTGAGGGCCGCACAGATACGCAGTATTTT

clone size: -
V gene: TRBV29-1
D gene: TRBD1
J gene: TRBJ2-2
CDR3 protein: CSVGRDRYTGELFF
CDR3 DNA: TGCAGCGTGGGCCGGGACAGGTACACCGGGGAGCTGTTTTTT

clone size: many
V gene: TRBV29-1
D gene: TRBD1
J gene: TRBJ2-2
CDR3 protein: CSALRQGAGTGELFF
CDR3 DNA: TGCAGCGCACTCCGGCAGGGGGCCGGTACCGGGGAGCTGTTTTTT